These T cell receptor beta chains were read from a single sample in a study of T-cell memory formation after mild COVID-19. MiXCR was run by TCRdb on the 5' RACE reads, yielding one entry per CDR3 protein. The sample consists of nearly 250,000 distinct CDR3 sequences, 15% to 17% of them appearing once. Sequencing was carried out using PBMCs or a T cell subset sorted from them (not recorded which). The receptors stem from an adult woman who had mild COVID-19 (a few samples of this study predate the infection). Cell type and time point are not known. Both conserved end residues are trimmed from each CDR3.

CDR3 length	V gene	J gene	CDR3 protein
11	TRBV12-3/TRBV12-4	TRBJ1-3	ASSGEGRNTIY
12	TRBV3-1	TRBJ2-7	ASSQLGGLYEQY
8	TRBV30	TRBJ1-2	AGQGVGYT
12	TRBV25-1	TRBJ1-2	ASSDSRQGRGYT
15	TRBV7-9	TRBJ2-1	ASAGLAGPSSYNEQF
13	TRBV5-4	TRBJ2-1	ASSFRTAGANEQF
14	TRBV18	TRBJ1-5	ASSATGGASNQPQH
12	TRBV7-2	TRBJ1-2	ASSLTGVDYGYT
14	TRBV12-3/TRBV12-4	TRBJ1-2	ASSATGQGAGYGYT
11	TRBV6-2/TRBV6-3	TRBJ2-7	ASRPGGGYEQY
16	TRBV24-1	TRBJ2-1	ATSDPNQGESSYNEQF
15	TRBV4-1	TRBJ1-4	ASSRRGQPSLNEKLF
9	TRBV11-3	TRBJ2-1	ASSLRHLDP
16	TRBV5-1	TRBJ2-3	ASSLAPLGGAGGDTQY
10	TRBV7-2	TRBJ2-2	ASNLNSGELF
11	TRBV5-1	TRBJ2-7	ASSLEAGSEQY